This entry lists 30 T cell receptor beta chains sequenced from one sample in a study of blood T cell repertoires in COVID-19. Only in-frame clones appear in the TCRdb table, and some are missing; sequencing was by immunoSEQ multiplex PCR. The repertoire holds roughly 130,000 clones, with over 75% as singletons. The sequenced sample was peripheral blood. Every receptor here comes from a woman aged 60-75 years with acute or convalescent COVID-19.

This clone was picked up one time. V is TRBV9 and J is TRBJ1-1; perhaps TRBD1 as D (5 bases). From germline, CDR1 is SGDLS and CDR2 YYNGEE. The CDR3 runs to 14 residues. V lost 1 base to trimming and J lost 5 bases, with 12 bases between them. The CDR3 protein is CASSVNQGGTEAFF. Written as DNA, the CDR3 is TGTGCCAGCAGCGTAAACCAGGGAGGGACTGAAGCTTTCTTT.

This chain links TRBV2 with TRBJ2-1; maybe TRBD1 (6 bases). V was clipped by 6 bases and J by 6 bases, with 18 bases between them. The CDR3 is made up of 15 amino acids. From germline, CDR1 is SNHLY and CDR2 FYNNEI. The CDR3 DNA follows: TGTGCCAGCAGGACCACAGGGCGTGGGGGCAATGAGCAGTTCTTC. Protein product: CASRTTGRGGNEQFF. The variable domain in full, with the rest retrieved from reference TRBV2 and TRBJ2-1, is EPEVTQTPSHQVTQMGQEVILRCVPISNHLYFYWYRQILGQKVEFLVSFYNNEISEKSEIFDDQFSVERPDGSNFTLKIRSTKLEDSAMYFCASRTTGRGGNEQFFGPGTRLTVL.

This clone was seen a handful of times. DNA for the CDR3: TGCGCCAGCAGCTTGGTCCCAGGCGACATGAACACTGAAGCTTTCTTT. This gives the protein CASSLVPGDMNTEAFF. The V and J genes are TRBV5-1 and TRBJ1-1, with D hard to call. There are 16 residues in the CDR3. Germline V CDR1 and CDR2: SGHRS, YFSETQ. V was trimmed by 0 bases and J by 0 bases, leaving 12 bases between them.

The V gene is TRBV9, the J gene TRBJ2-1; TRBD2 matches 9 bases. Trimming cost V 4 bases and J 0 bases; bases outside gene matches: 14. In germline, CDR1 is SGDLS, CDR2 YYNGEE. This CDR3 contains 19 residues. CDR3 residues: CASSPRASGIFSSYNEQFF. CDR3 bases: TGTGCCAGCAGCCCCCGGGCTAGCGGGATTTTTAGCTCCTACAATGAGCAGTTCTTC.

V usage is TRBV3-1 (or the pseudogene TRBV3-2) and J usage is TRBJ2-3, with unresolved D. Trimming removed 4 bases at V and 6 bases at J, with 14 bases between. The CDR3 runs 14 residues. The germline gives CDR1 LGHDT, CDR2 YNNKEL (reference sequence). The CDR3 DNA reads TGTGCCAGCAGCCTAAAGACACTCCGGGATACGCAGTATTTT. Amino acid sequence: CASSLKTLRDTQYF.

V gene TRBV5-1 combines with J gene TRBJ2-2; no reliable D call. The germline V gene has CDR1 SGHRS and CDR2 YFSETQ. This CDR3 spans 12 amino acids. Trimming cost V 0 bases and J 7 bases, with 4 bases left between them. This chain's CDR3 is CASSLAVGELFF. In DNA, the CDR3 is TGCGCCAGCAGCTTGGCCGTCGGGGAGCTGTTTTTT.

The V and J genes are TRBV11-3 and TRBJ2-1, with 11 nucleotides matching TRBD2. The germline V gene encodes CDR1 SGHNT and CDR2 YENEEA. V was clipped by 0 bases and J by 1 base; unmatched bases: 2. This CDR3 contains 17 residues. CDR3 DNA sequence: TGTGCCAGCAGCTTAGAACTAGCGGGAGTATCCTACAATGAGCAGTTCTTC. Amino acids: CASSLELAGVSYNEQFF.

The V gene is TRBV6-1, the J gene TRBJ1-2; D not certain. V gave up 0 bases and J gave up 6 bases, with 8 bases separating them. The CDR3 is made up of 13 amino acids. In germline, CDR1 is MNHNS, CDR2 SASEGT. CDR3 in amino acids: CASSEAFRDGYTF. The CDR3 bases are TGTGCCAGCAGTGAAGCTTTCCGAGATGGCTACACCTTC.

The gene calls are TRBV11-2 and TRBJ2-3, with a possible D match to TRBD2 (6 bases). Germline CDR1 SGHAT, CDR2 FQNNGV. The CDR3 is 14 residues long. Trimming removed 1 base from V and 5 bases from J, with 10 bases in between. The CDR3 sequence: CASSLAGARDTQYF. The CDR3 DNA is TGTGCCAGCAGCTTAGCGGGAGCGAGAGATACGCAGTATTTT.

This rearrangement joins TRBV9 to TRBJ1-1; D unresolved. Trimming pared 0 bases from V and 4 bases from J, leaving 10 bases between. Germline V gene lookup returns CDR1 SGDLS and CDR2 YYNGEE. The CDR3 is 14 amino acids. The CDR3 region is CASSVDSGITEAFF. CDR3 DNA: TGTGCCAGCAGCGTAGATTCCGGGATCACTGAAGCTTTCTTT.

V usage is TRBV30 and J usage is TRBJ2-1; TRBD2 matches 9 bases. Trimming at V came to 1 base and at J to 9 bases, leaving 10 bases not matched to a gene. The CDR3 covers 15 residues. Germline V gene lookup returns CDR1 GTSNPN and CDR2 SVGIG (reference sequence). CDR3 protein: CAWSGLAGRATEQFF. The CDR3 region has the DNA TGTGCCTGGAGTGGTCTAGCGGGACGGGCTACTGAGCAGTTCTTC.

This clone was seen once. This chain uses TRBV28 with TRBJ2-5, with D maybe TRBD1 (6 bases). Germline CDR1 MDHEN, CDR2 SYDVKM. CDR3 length: 15 amino acids. V was cut by 3 bases and J by 1 base, with 12 bases left in between. CDR3 nucleotide sequence: TGTGCCAGCAGTTTCCTAGACAGGCTCCAAGAGACCCAGTACTTC. Translation gives CASSFLDRLQETQYF.

V and J are TRBV30 and TRBJ2-1, with 9 nucleotides matching TRBD2. The CDR3 is made up of 15 amino acids. CDR1 and CDR2 from the germline V gene are GTSNPN and SVGIG (reference sequence). The trim removed 5 bases at V and 7 bases at J, leaving 12 bases unmatched. The CDR3 region is CAWDLGGRARNEQFF. The CDR3, as DNA: TGTGCCTGGGATCTAGGCGGGAGGGCCCGTAATGAGCAGTTCTTC.

The table lists this clone with a count of one. The chain joins TRBV5-6 to TRBJ2-1; possibly TRBD1 for D (6 bases). The CDR3 loop spans 15 amino acids. The V gene's germline CDR1 is SGHDT and CDR2 YYEEEE. V shed 3 bases and J shed 0 bases, with 10 bases lying between them. DNA for the CDR3: TGTGCCAGCAGCTGGGACAAACGCTCCTACAATGAGCAGTTCTTC. Translating it yields CASSWDKRSYNEQFF.

The genes are TRBV3-1 (or the pseudogene TRBV3-2) and TRBJ2-7; perhaps TRBD2 as D (5 bases). The germline gives CDR1 LGHDT, CDR2 YNNKEL (reference sequence). This CDR3 has 14 amino acids. V was shortened by 5 bases and J by 7 bases, with 18 bases between the two germline ends. CDR3 amino acids: CASSSGPQTGEQYF. DNA for the CDR3: TGTGCCAGCAGCTCCGGGCCACAAACGGGGGAGCAGTACTTC.

This clone was seen once. The chain links TRBV10-1 to TRBJ1-2; TRBD1 might be the D (6 bases). This CDR3 comprises 14 residues. Between the trimmed V and J ends, which lost 5 bases and 2 bases, there was a span of 12 bases. Per germline, CDR1 WNHNN and CDR2 SYGVQD (reference sequence). The CDR3 nucleotides read TGCGCCAGCAGTCCGGGAGGGACAAACTATGGCTACACCTTC. It translates to CASSPGGTNYGYTF.

In this sample, this clone turned up once. This chain joins TRBV20-1 and TRBJ2-1; 9 bases fit TRBD2. With V trimmed by 3 bases and J by 8 bases, 11 bases remained unmatched. The CDR3 has 15 amino acids. Germline-derived CDR1 and CDR2 are DFQATT and SNEGSKA (reference sequence). The CDR3 DNA reads as TGCAGTGCTAGTAAGCCAGGCGGGAGGGCCCATGAGCAGTTCTTC. Translation gives CSASKPGGRAHEQFF.

The chain recombines TRBV7-9 with TRBJ1-4, with D perhaps matching TRBD1 (6 bases). V gave up 1 base and J gave up 12 bases, with 12 bases separating them. Per the germline V gene, CDR1 is SEHNR and CDR2 is FQNEAQ (reference sequence). The CDR3 runs 13 residues. CDR3 coding DNA: TGTGCCAGCAGCTTAGGTGGGACACTAGAACTGTTTTTT. Translation: CASSLGGTLELFF.

The rearrangement uses TRBV28 and TRBJ2-3, with 11 positions matching TRBD1. CDR1 and CDR2 from the germline V gene are MDHEN and SYDVKM. The J segment lost 5 bases and the V segment lost 6 bases, leaving 13 bases of the junction unmatched. This CDR3 region has 17 residues. The CDR3 here is CASSSARGQGVGDTQYF. CDR3 DNA sequence: TGTGCCAGCAGCTCCGCTCGGGGACAGGGGGTGGGAGATACGCAGTATTTT. Variable domain in full (rest from reference TRBV28 and TRBJ2-3): DVKVTQSSRYLVKRTGEKVFLECVQDMDHENMFWYRQDPGLGLRLIYFSYDVKMKEKGDIPEGYSVSREKKERFSLILESASTNQTSMYLCASSSARGQGVGDTQYFGPGTRLTVL.

The V gene is TRBV9, the J gene TRBJ2-1; D gene unclear. CDR1 and CDR2 (germline): SGDLS, YYNGEE. CDR3 length: 15 amino acids. The V and J ends lost 0 bases and 9 bases respectively, with 16 bases between them. In DNA, the CDR3 is TGTGCCAGCAGCGTAGGTTCTAGAACCATAACTGAGCAGTTCTTC. The encoded protein is CASSVGSRTITEQFF.

This clone has only one observation. The chain is built from TRBV3-1 (or the pseudogene TRBV3-2) and TRBJ2-7; 7 bases match TRBD1. The V segment lost 2 bases and the J segment 2 bases; nucleotides outside the gene matches: 9. CDR3 length equals 16 residues. Germline V gene lookup returns CDR1 LGHDT and CDR2 YNNKEL (reference sequence). DNA for the CDR3: TGTGCCAGCAGCCAACTACCTGGGACAGCCACCTACGAGCAGTACTTC. Translated, it gives CASSQLPGTATYEQYF.

The CDR3 region is CSARGGDEQFF. In DNA form, the CDR3 reads TGCAGTGCTAGAGGCGGGGATGAGCAGTTCTTC. The V gene is TRBV20-1, the J gene TRBJ2-1; weak D call: TRBD2 (6 bases). This CDR3 has 11 residues. The V gene lost 1 base and the J gene lost 8 bases, with 6 bases spanning the gap. CDR1 and CDR2 (germline): DFQATT, SNEGSKA (reference sequence).

The chain combines TRBV6-5 with TRBJ1-1, with D perhaps matching TRBD1 (6 bases). This CDR3 comprises 12 residues. CDR1 and CDR2 from the germline V gene are MNHEY and SVGAGI. Trimming pared 5 bases from V and 11 bases from J, leaving 15 bases between. The CDR3 DNA follows: TGTGCCAGCAGTAACCCCACAGGGTTGGCTTTCTTT. Residues: CASSNPTGLAFF.

CDR3 nucleotide sequence: TGTGCCAGCAGCTCTACAGACAGGACTCGCTACACCTTC. It is translated as CASSSTDRTRYTF. J is TRBJ1-2 and V is TRBV6-5, with D tentatively TRBD1 (6 bases). Trimming cost V 6 bases and J 9 bases, with 17 bases left between them. Germline CDR1 MNHEY, CDR2 SVGAGI. The CDR3 is 13 amino acids.

The rearrangement joins TRBV19 to TRBJ2-1; 8 nucleotides match TRBD1. V shed 7 bases and J 8 bases; nucleotides not matched to a gene: 7. Germline CDR1 reads LNHDA; CDR2 reads SQIVND (reference sequence). The length of the CDR3 is 13 residues. The DNA of the CDR3 is TGTGCCAGTAAGGGACAGGTTCGGCATGAGCAGTTCTTC. It yields the protein CASKGQVRHEQFF.

In this sample, this clone turned up a few times. The V gene is TRBV11-2, the J gene TRBJ1-5; a possible D gene is TRBD1 (6 bases). Trimming removed 5 bases at V and 4 bases at J, with 12 bases between. This CDR3 is built from 14 residues. Germline lookup yields CDR1 SGHAT and CDR2 FQNNGV. For the CDR3, the DNA is TGTGCCAGCAGCCCGACGAGGGGGAATCAGCCCCAGCATTTT. Its translation: CASSPTRGNQPQHF.

V is TRBV28 and J is TRBJ1-1, with 10 bases aligning to TRBD1. Germline assignment: CDR1 MDHEN and CDR2 SYDVKM. The CDR3 extends over 15 amino acids. Trimming took 6 bases from V and 6 from J; bases not matched to a gene: 10. CDR3 in DNA: TGTGCCAGCAGCCCGACAGGGGGCGGGATGGCTGAAGCTTTCTTT. As protein: CASSPTGGGMAEAFF.

This chain joins TRBV2 and TRBJ2-5; TRBD1 is a possible D gene (6 bases). The CDR3 sequence is 13 residues long. Trimming took 4 bases from V and 2 from J, leaving 8 bases between them. From germline, CDR1 is SNHLY and CDR2 FYNNEI. CDR3 coding DNA: TGTGCCAGCAGTGGACAGGTACAAGAGACCCAGTACTTC. Its protein is CASSGQVQETQYF.

This chain connects TRBV5-8 to TRBJ2-1, with D hard to call. V was pared by 4 bases and J by 4 bases, with 3 bases between. CDR1 and CDR2 from the germline V gene are SGHTS and YDEGEE. This CDR3 comprises 11 residues. The DNA for the CDR3 is TGTGCCAGCAGCGCGTACAATGAGCAGTTCTTC. Translated, it gives CASSAYNEQFF.

V and J are TRBV5-8 and TRBJ1-2; D possibly corresponds to TRBD1 (5 bases). V lost 2 bases to trimming and J lost 0 bases, with 11 bases between them. CDR1 is SGHTS, CDR2 YDEGEE, per germline. This CDR3 has 15 amino acids. The CDR3 reads CASSLGHVANYGYTF. As DNA, the CDR3 is TGTGCCAGCAGCTTAGGACACGTTGCTAACTATGGCTACACCTTC. Complete variable domain (other parts from reference TRBV5-8 and TRBJ1-2): EAGVTQSPTHLIKTRGQQATLRCSPISGHTSVYWYQQALGLGLQFLLWYDEGEERNRGNFPPRFSGRQFPNYSSELNVNALELEDSALYLCASSLGHVANYGYTFGSGTRLTVV.